The 21 T cell receptor beta chains reported below all come from one sample, sequenced in a study of T cell responses to AZD1222 COVID-19 vaccine listed by TCRdb under 2021. Receptor amplification or capture employed the immunoSEQ multiplex PCR assay. TCRdb limited this immuneACCESS table to in-frame rearrangements with V and J called. A share of clones is missing; checked studies link under half to unresolved V genes, and the rest is unexplained. The sample table contains 200,000 to 300,000 clones; only one count was recorded for over 85% of them. Around 0.6% of the sample lies in the top ten. The sample's time point label, in plain terms: baseline before first vaccination. The source was peripheral blood, collected on day 0 of AZD1222 vaccination. These receptors were taken from an adult in good health.

J is TRBJ2-7 and V is TRBV4-1, with D perhaps given as TRBD1 or TRBD2 (5 bases each). The CDR3 spans 14 residues. V lost 1 base, J lost 2 bases, and 9 bases lay in between. Germline V gene data show CDR1 as MGHRA and CDR2 as YSYEKL. The CDR3 is CASSQGDLTYEQYF. The CDR3 DNA reads TGCGCCAGCAGCCAAGGGGACCTAACCTACGAGCAGTACTTC.

The CDR3 DNA reads TGTGCCAGCAGCACCGGGGTCGGGGAGCTGTTTTTT. It specifies CASSTGVGELFF. The genes are TRBV11-2 and TRBJ2-2; tentatively, D is TRBD2 (5 bases). The V end lost 5 bases, the J end lost 7 bases, and 8 bases lay between the germline ends. The CDR3 totals 12 residues. The germline V gene has CDR1 SGHAT and CDR2 FQNNGV.

V and J are TRBV5-1 and TRBJ1-4; D possibly corresponds to TRBD1 (5 bases). There are 14 residues in the CDR3. Trimming took off 3 bases at V and 7 bases at J, with 13 bases between the two ends. CDR1 and CDR2 (germline): SGHRS, YFSETQ. Here the CDR3 reads CASSSTGRSEKLFF. Written as DNA, the CDR3 is TGCGCCAGCAGCTCAACGGGGCGTTCTGAAAAACTGTTTTTT.

The chain employs TRBV4-3 and TRBJ2-7; unclear D gene. Trimming took 1 base from V and 1 from J, leaving 11 bases between them. Germline CDR1 LGHNA, CDR2 YSLEER. The CDR3 runs to 15 residues. In DNA form, the CDR3 reads TGCGCCAGCAGCCAAGCGGCTTTCGAGTCCTACGAGCAGTACTTC. Its protein product is CASSQAAFESYEQYF.

V gene TRBV28 combines with J gene TRBJ2-7; 7 bases agree with TRBD2. Germline trimming cut 6 bases from V and 4 bases from J; bases unmatched to any gene: 15. The length of the CDR3 is 16 residues. The germline V gene has CDR1 MDHEN and CDR2 SYDVKM. Written as DNA, the CDR3 is TGTGCCAGCAGCTCCCTATTGGGGGGGACGGGATACGAGCAGTACTTC. Translated, it gives CASSSLLGGTGYEQYF.

This chain uses TRBV18 with TRBJ1-5, with D perhaps TRBD1 (5 bases). The V end was cut by 2 bases, the J end by 3 bases, with 20 bases between. CDR3 length: 18 amino acids. Germline assignment: CDR1 KGHSH and CDR2 LQKENI. This CDR3 is CASSPISVVEGINQPQHF. The CDR3, as DNA: TGTGCCAGCTCACCAATTTCGGTGGTCGAGGGGATCAATCAGCCCCAGCATTTT.

The chain employs TRBV3-1 (or the pseudogene TRBV3-2) and TRBJ2-7, with a possible D match to TRBD2 (6 bases). Germline loops: CDR1 LGHDT, CDR2 YNNKEL (reference sequence). The V end lost 1 base, the J end lost 6 bases, and 13 bases lay between the germline ends. The CDR3 contains 14 residues. This CDR3 reads CASSQGRRAVEQYF. DNA of the CDR3: TGTGCCAGCAGCCAAGGTCGGAGGGCGGTCGAGCAGTACTTC.

The V and J genes are TRBV6-5 and TRBJ2-1; no firm D call. Trimming left V 0 bases short and J 4 bases short, with 7 bases between. This CDR3 comprises 14 residues. Germline CDR1 reads MNHEY; CDR2 reads SVGAGI. In DNA form, the CDR3 reads TGTGCCAGCAGTTACTCGACCAGATACAATGAGCAGTTCTTC. It translates to CASSYSTRYNEQFF.

For the CDR3, the DNA is TGTGCCAGCAGCTTTGCTCGGGGGGGGTCCTACAATGAGCAGTTCTTC. Translating it yields CASSFARGGSYNEQFF. The chain has TRBV11-3 and TRBJ2-1; TRBD2 matches 8 bases. Germline CDR1 is SGHNT and CDR2 is YENEEA. V lost 3 bases, J lost 1 base, and 5 bases stayed unmatched. CDR3 length equals 16 residues.

A single count supports this clone. The CDR3 region is CARGQGYEQYF. Written as DNA, the CDR3 is TGTGCCCGTGGACAGGGCTACGAGCAGTACTTC. This chain uses TRBV2 with TRBJ2-7, with TRBD1 identical over 8 bases. Germline V gene data show CDR1 as SNHLY and CDR2 as FYNNEI. The CDR3 is 11 residues long. J was trimmed by 3 bases and V by 11 bases; bases with no gene match: 3.

This CDR3 reads CASSLADRDDVNEKLFF. CDR3 in DNA: TGTGCCAGCAGTTTAGCCGACAGGGACGATGTTAATGAAAAACTGTTTTTT. The rearrangement uses TRBV27 and TRBJ1-4, with TRBD1 matching over 7 bases. The J segment lost 4 bases and the V segment lost 2 bases, leaving 10 bases of the junction unmatched. The CDR3 has 17 residues. From germline, CDR1 is MNHEY and CDR2 SMNVEV (reference sequence). Full variable domain (remainder filled in from reference TRBV27 and TRBJ1-4): EAQVTQNPRYLITVTGKKLTVTCSQNMNHEYMSWYRQDPGLGLRQIYYSMNVEVTDKGDVPEGYKVSRKEKRNFPLILESPSPNQTSLYFCASSLADRDDVNEKLFFGSGTQLSVL.

This clone has just one count. The chain recombines TRBV19 with TRBJ2-3, with 9 nucleotides matching TRBD2. After removal of 7 bases from V and 0 bases from J, the junction contained 5 bases not matched to a gene. CDR3 length equals 15 residues. Germline V gives CDR1 LNHDA, CDR2 SQIVND (reference sequence). As DNA, the CDR3 is TGTGCCAGTACCACGACTAGCGGAAGCACAGATACGCAGTATTTT. It is translated as CASTTTSGSTDTQYF.

The chain joins TRBV28 to TRBJ1-1; no firm D call. CDR1 and CDR2 from the germline V gene are MDHEN and SYDVKM. V was clipped by 5 bases and J by 1 base, with 11 bases between them. This CDR3 region has 14 residues. The CDR3 bases are TGTGCCAGCAGTGGTCCCATCGGGAACACTGAAGCTTTCTTT. Translated, it gives CASSGPIGNTEAFF.

Regarding this clone: The sample carries other DNA sequences with the same CDR3. CDR3 bases: TGTGCCAGCAGTTTTGGGGGGAACACCGGGGAGCTGTTTTTT. Amino acid sequence: CASSFGGNTGELFF. This chain uses TRBV28 with TRBJ2-2, with D perhaps matching TRBD1 or TRBD2 (5 bases each). Deletions cut 3 bases from V and 1 base from J, with 6 bases between. The CDR3 totals 14 residues. Germline assignment: CDR1 MDHEN and CDR2 SYDVKM. The complete variable domain, with remaining parts taken from reference TRBV28 and TRBJ2-2, reads DVKVTQSSRYLVKRTGEKVFLECVQDMDHENMFWYRQDPGLGLRLIYFSYDVKMKEKGDIPEGYSVSREKKERFSLILESASTNQTSMYLCASSFGGNTGELFFGEGSRLTVL.

V is TRBV24-1 and J is TRBJ1-5; possible D gene TRBD1, 6 bases. Germline V gene sequence: CDR1 KGHDR, CDR2 SFDVKD. The CDR3 totals 15 residues. V lost 4 bases to trimming and J lost 6 bases, with 15 bases between them. This chain's CDR3 is CATSEGLGAGQPQHF. As DNA, the CDR3 is TGTGCCACCAGTGAGGGTTTGGGGGCCGGTCAGCCCCAGCATTTT.

The chain couples TRBV5-1 to TRBJ2-2; 9 bases agree with TRBD1. J lost 5 bases, V lost 4 bases, and 3 bases had no gene match. The CDR3 sequence is 14 residues long. Germline values: CDR1 SGHRS, CDR2 YFSETQ. The CDR3 sequence is CASSGQGTTGELFF. The CDR3 bases are TGCGCCAGCAGCGGACAGGGGACGACCGGGGAGCTGTTTTTT.

This clone showed up just once. The chain employs TRBV18 and TRBJ1-1; possible D gene TRBD1, 5 bases. The germline V gene has CDR1 KGHSH and CDR2 LQKENI. V lost 0 bases and J lost 1, with 12 bases in between. The CDR3 is 16 amino acids. The CDR3 DNA is TGTGCCAGCTCACCACCGGGGTGGGGCGGGAACACTGAAGCTTTCTTT. It yields the protein CASSPPGWGGNTEAFF.

J is TRBJ1-2 and V is TRBV2, with 9 bases lining up with TRBD1. Germline CDR1 SNHLY, CDR2 FYNNEI. The V segment lost 6 bases and the J segment 3 bases; nucleotides outside the gene matches: 8. The CDR3 has 15 amino acids. DNA of the CDR3: TGTGCCAGCAGAAGAAACAGGGGGCAGGACTATGGCTACACCTTC. Translated: CASRRNRGQDYGYTF.

The rearrangement uses TRBV6-5 and TRBJ1-1, with 10 bases aligning to TRBD1. Per the germline V gene, CDR1 is MNHEY and CDR2 is SVGAGI. CDR3 length equals 13 residues. Trimming at V came to 9 bases and at J to 5 bases, leaving 6 bases not matched to a gene. The CDR3 bases are TGTGCCAGTGGGGGGGACAGGGGAACTGAAGCTTTCTTT. Translation: CASGGDRGTEAFF.

This clone was observed a single time. This chain joins TRBV10-1 and TRBJ2-3, with D tentatively TRBD1 or TRBD2 (5 bases each). The CDR3 is 16 amino acids. V was clipped by 0 bases and J by 6 bases, with 16 bases between them. CDR1 and CDR2 from the germline V gene are WNHNN and SYGVQD (reference sequence). The CDR3 region has the DNA TGCGCCAGCAGTGAGTCGAGGGGCGGACGGTTCGATACGCAGTATTTT. Protein sequence: CASSESRGGRFDTQYF.

Regarding this clone: This same CDR3 is encoded by further DNA sequences in the sample. The chain couples TRBV5-1 to TRBJ2-1, with 8 positions matching TRBD2. There are 13 residues in the CDR3. V lost 0 bases, J lost 10 bases, and 3 bases stayed unmatched. CDR1 is SGHRS and CDR2 is YFSETQ in the germline V gene. The CDR3 DNA is TGCGCCAGCAGCTTGGAAGTAGCGGGGGAGCAGTTCTTC. Protein: CASSLEVAGEQFF. Full variable domain (rest looked up from reference TRBV5-1 and TRBJ2-1): KAGVTQTPRYLIKTRGQQVTLSCSPISGHRSVSWYQQTPGQGLQFLFEYFSETQRNKGNFPGRFSGRQFSNSRSEMNVSTLELGDSALYLCASSLEVAGEQFFGPGTRLTVL.